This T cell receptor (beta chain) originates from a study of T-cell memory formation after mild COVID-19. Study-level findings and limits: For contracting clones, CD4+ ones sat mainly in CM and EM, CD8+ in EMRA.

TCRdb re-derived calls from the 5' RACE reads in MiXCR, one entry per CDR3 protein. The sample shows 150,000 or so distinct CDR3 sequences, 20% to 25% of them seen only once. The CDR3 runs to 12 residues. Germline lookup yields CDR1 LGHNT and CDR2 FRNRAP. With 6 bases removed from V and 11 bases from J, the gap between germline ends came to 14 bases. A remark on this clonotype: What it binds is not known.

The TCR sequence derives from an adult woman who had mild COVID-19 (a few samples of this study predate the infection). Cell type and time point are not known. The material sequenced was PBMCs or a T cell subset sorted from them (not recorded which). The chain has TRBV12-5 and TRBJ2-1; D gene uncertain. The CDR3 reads CASGLPAQQQFF. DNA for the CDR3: TGTGCTAGTGGCCTACCCGCCCAACAGCAGTTCTTC.